These T cell receptor beta chains were read from a single sample in a study of patients and donors after allogeneic stem cell transplantation. TCRdb re-called the RT-PCR reads through MiXCR, storing one row per CDR3 protein. The sample lists 110,000 or so distinct CDR3 sequences; about a third were seen once. Sequenced material: blood, either unsorted or a sorted T cell fraction (not recorded which). All receptors derive from a human donor who was either an allogeneic HSCT recipient or a stem cell or donor lymphocyte infusion donor (not recorded which). It is not recorded whose cells these are; they may come from a transplant donor. Both conserved end residues are part of each CDR3. The D gene is left open where the match is weak. Clone sizes are given selectively: once, few, many, or a class where the clone is expanded.

CDR3nt	CDR3aa	abundance	v_gene	j_gene	d_gene
TGTGCCAGCAGCCAGGCGGGGCAATCCAATCAGCCCCAGCATTTT	CASSQAGQSNQPQHF	NA	TRBV6-5	TRBJ1-5	NA
TGTGCCAGCTCCCCCCGAGGGGGTGAACAGGGGACTCAGCCCCAGCATTTT	CASSPRGGEQGTQPQHF	few	TRBV18	TRBJ1-5	TRBD1
TGTGCCAGCAGTTTAAGGTGGGAGCAGTTCTTC	CASSLRWEQFF	few	TRBV12-3/TRBV12-4	TRBJ2-1	NA
TGTGCCAGCAGCCGTCCCGGGACAGGGATAGGCTACACCTTC	CASSRPGTGIGYTF	few	TRBV7-2	TRBJ1-2	TRBD1
TGCAGTGCTAGTCGGGGGATTGAGGCGCAGTATTTT	CSASRGIEAQYF	NA	TRBV20-1	TRBJ2-3	NA
TGTGCCAGCAGCTTATTGAGGCAGGGGATGAACACTGAAGCTTTCTTT	CASSLLRQGMNTEAFF	NA	TRBV7-8	TRBJ1-1	NA
TGTGCCAGCAGTAAAATGACAGGGGCCCTATACAATGAGCAGTTCTTC	CASSKMTGALYNEQFF	NA	TRBV6-2/TRBV6-3	TRBJ2-1	TRBD1
TGCAGTGCCACCGGGACTAGCGGCACAGATACGCAGTATTTT	CSATGTSGTDTQYF	NA	TRBV20-1	TRBJ2-3	TRBD2
TGTGCCAGCAGTAGACAAGACATACCCGATGAAGCTTTCTTT	CASSRQDIPDEAFF	few	TRBV28	TRBJ1-1	NA
TGCAGTGCGCACCTAGCGGGAGGTGAGCAGTTCTTC	CSAHLAGGEQFF	few	TRBV20-1	TRBJ2-1	TRBD2
TGCAGTGCTAGATCAAGCGGGACCTGGGTTGAGCAGTTCTTC	CSARSSGTWVEQFF	NA	TRBV20-1	TRBJ2-1	TRBD2
TGTGCCAGCAGGCACAACAGGGGGCGAACTGAAGCTTTCTTT	CASRHNRGRTEAFF	many	TRBV6-2/TRBV6-3	TRBJ1-1	TRBD1
TGCGCCAGCAGCTTGGACTGGAACACCGGGGAGCTGTTTTTT	CASSLDWNTGELFF	few	TRBV5-1	TRBJ2-2	NA
TGTGCCATCAGTGAGTCGACCCCGGGGTCAAACATTCAGTACTTC	CAISESTPGSNIQYF	few	TRBV10-3	TRBJ2-4	NA
TGTGCCAGCAGTTCTAACCGGGACAGAAAAAATAGCAATCAGCCCCAGCATTTT	CASSSNRDRKNSNQPQHF	NA	TRBV12-3/TRBV12-4	TRBJ1-5	TRBD1
TGTGCCAGCAGCAAGTCGGATAGGGCTGAAGCTTTCTTT	CASSKSDRAEAFF	NA	TRBV21-1	TRBJ1-1	NA
TGTGCCTGGAGACAGATTAACTATGGCTACACCTTC	CAWRQINYGYTF	NA	TRBV30	TRBJ1-2	NA
TGTGCCATCAGTGATGGCAGAAACTATGGCTACACCTTC	CAISDGRNYGYTF	few	TRBV10-3	TRBJ1-2	NA
TGCAGCGCCTCTGGACAGTGGGACACTGAAGCTTTCTTT	CSASGQWDTEAFF	many	TRBV29-1	TRBJ1-1	NA
TGTGCCAGCAGCGAGAGACAGGGTGTATTTAGTGAAGCTTTCTTT	CASSERQGVFSEAFF	few	TRBV7-6	TRBJ1-1	TRBD1
TGCAGTGCTACCCGAGGGGGTGAGCAGTTCTTC	CSATRGGEQFF	NA	TRBV20-1	TRBJ2-1	NA
TGTGCCAGCAGTTTTTCCAATCAGAAGGACATTCAGTACTTC	CASSFSNQKDIQYF	once	TRBV27	TRBJ2-4	NA
TGTGCCAGCAGCACGGGACTAGCGGGAGTAGGAGATACGCAGTATTTT	CASSTGLAGVGDTQYF	NA	TRBV5-6	TRBJ2-3	TRBD2
TGTGCCACCAGCAGATTACACAGGGTCATGAACACTGAAGCTTTCTTT	CATSRLHRVMNTEAFF	few	TRBV15	TRBJ1-1	NA
TGCGCCAGCAGCCAAGATGACAGGGGACAGCCCCAGCATTTT	CASSQDDRGQPQHF	NA	TRBV4-1	TRBJ1-5	TRBD1
TGTGCCACGACTAGCTCCTATAATTCACCCCTCCACTTT	CATTSSYNSPLHF	many	TRBV6-5	TRBJ1-6	NA
TGTGCCAGCAGTTTGGTCAGTCTTCTCGAGCGCGGGGAGCTGTTTTTT	CASSLVSLLERGELFF	few	TRBV12-3/TRBV12-4	TRBJ2-2	NA
TGCAGTGCCCCCACTAGTGGGGAGACCCAGTACTTC	CSAPTSGETQYF	NA	TRBV20-1	TRBJ2-5	NA
TGCAGCGCCCGCGGTGGGGCCTATGGCTACACCTTC	CSARGGAYGYTF	many	TRBV29-1	TRBJ1-2	NA
TGTGCCATCAGTGATAGTGATGGTGGCTACACCTTC	CAISDSDGGYTF	few	TRBV10-3	TRBJ1-2	NA
TGTGCCAGCTCCACAGGGAATTGGCTAACCTACGAGCAGTACTTC	CASSTGNWLTYEQYF	NA	TRBV18	TRBJ2-7	NA
TGCGCCAGCAGCTTGGCAGGGGGAGCGGGATACACAGATACGCAGTATTTT	CASSLAGGAGYTDTQYF	NA	TRBV5-1	TRBJ2-3	NA
TGTGCCACCAGTGAGGGGTCAGGAGCCTACGAGCAGTACTTC	CATSEGSGAYEQYF	NA	TRBV24-1	TRBJ2-7	NA
TGCAGTGCTCGAGGGGAGGATGGCTACACCTTC	CSARGEDGYTF	NA	TRBV20-1	TRBJ1-2	NA
TGTGCCAGCAGGCGGATCGGGGGCGATCACACTGAAGCTTTCTTT	CASRRIGGDHTEAFF	many	TRBV7-9	TRBJ1-1	NA
TGCAGCGTTATCCGGGACAGGGGAAACACCGGGGAGCTGTTTTTT	CSVIRDRGNTGELFF	NA	TRBV29-1	TRBJ2-2	TRBD1
TGCAGTGCGATGACTAGCGGGAGTTACGAGCAGTACTTC	CSAMTSGSYEQYF	few	TRBV20-1	TRBJ2-7	TRBD2
TGTGCCAGCTCACCAATCTGGTCTTACAATGAGCAGTTCTTC	CASSPIWSYNEQFF	few	TRBV18	TRBJ2-1	NA
TGCAGTGCTTTTTCGAAGCGGGATCAGCCCCAGCATTTT	CSAFSKRDQPQHF	NA	TRBV20-1	TRBJ1-5	NA
TGTGCCAGCAGCTTTCTACTAGCGAGGAGTACCGGGGAGCTGTTTTTT	CASSFLLARSTGELFF	NA	TRBV7-2	TRBJ2-2	TRBD2
TGTGCCAGCGGACAGGGGGCTAACACCATATATTTT	CASGQGANTIYF	few	TRBV28	TRBJ1-3	TRBD1
TGTGCCAGCTCACCAAAAAGCGGGAGTGGTAACACCGGGGAGCTGTTTTTT	CASSPKSGSGNTGELFF	few	TRBV18	TRBJ2-2	TRBD2
TGTGCCAGCAGCTTGTGGTCAGGTGATGGCTACACCTTC	CASSLWSGDGYTF	NA	TRBV7-2	TRBJ1-2	NA
TGTGCCAGCGGTTGGAACACCGGGGAGCTGTTTTTT	CASGWNTGELFF	NA	TRBV27	TRBJ2-2	NA
TGTGCCAGCAGTTTGGGGCGGAGCACAGATACGCAGTATTTT	CASSLGRSTDTQYF	few	TRBV27	TRBJ2-3	NA
TGTGCCAGCAGCTTAGCGCCCGGAGTCCTAGGTGGTGAGCAGTTCTTC	CASSLAPGVLGGEQFF	NA	TRBV7-2	TRBJ2-1	NA
TGTGCCAGCGGACAGGGGAACACCGGGGAGCTGTTTTTT	CASGQGNTGELFF	few	TRBV12-3/TRBV12-4	TRBJ2-2	TRBD1
TGTGCCAGTAGTGTATCCGGGACAGGAGCCTACGAGCAGTACTTC	CASSVSGTGAYEQYF	NA	TRBV19	TRBJ2-7	TRBD1
TGCAGCGTGGGAAGGGAGCAAGGGCCCCAGCATTTT	CSVGREQGPQHF	few	TRBV29-1	TRBJ1-5	NA
TGTGCCACCAGCAGAGGGGGGCGGGGAGAGACCCAGTACTTC	CATSRGGRGETQYF	few	TRBV15	TRBJ2-5	NA